This T cell receptor beta chain is from a study of metastatic and nonmetastatic thyroid tumors. Study information: Malignant thyroid and benign thyroid patients provided blood and tumor or nodule tissue whose repertoires were compared.

V was shortened by 4 bases and J by 2 bases, with 13 bases between the two germline ends. Germline assignment: CDR1 SGHRS and CDR2 YFSETQ. This CDR3 is 14 amino acids long. Using MiXCR, TCRdb reanalyzed the PCR reads. The sample has some 25,000 clones, 20% to 25% seen once; the top ten hold about 30%. This clone was found many times. None of the patients had undergone any treatment ahead of thyroid surgery. Specimen: blood. The rearrangement joins TRBV5-1 to TRBJ2-7; D call uncertain. The sequence was collected from a male donor with papillary thyroid cancer or a benign thyroid nodule (not recorded which). Some clones in this sample may be carry-over from other donors' samples. The CDR3 region has the DNA TGCGCCAGCAGCATCAATGGACCTCCCTACGAGCAGTACTTC. It encodes CASSINGPPYEQYF.